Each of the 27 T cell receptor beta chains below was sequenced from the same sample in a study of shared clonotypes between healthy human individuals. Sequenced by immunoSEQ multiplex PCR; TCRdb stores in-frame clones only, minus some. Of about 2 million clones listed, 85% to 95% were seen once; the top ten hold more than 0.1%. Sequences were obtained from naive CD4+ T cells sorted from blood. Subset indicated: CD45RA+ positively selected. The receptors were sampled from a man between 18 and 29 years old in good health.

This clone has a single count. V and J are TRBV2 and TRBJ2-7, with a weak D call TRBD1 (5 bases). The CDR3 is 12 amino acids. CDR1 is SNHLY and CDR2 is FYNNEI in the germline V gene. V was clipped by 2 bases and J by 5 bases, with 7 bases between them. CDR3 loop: CASSEPGNEQYF. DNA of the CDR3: TGTGCCAGCAGTGAACCAGGGAACGAGCAGTACTTC.

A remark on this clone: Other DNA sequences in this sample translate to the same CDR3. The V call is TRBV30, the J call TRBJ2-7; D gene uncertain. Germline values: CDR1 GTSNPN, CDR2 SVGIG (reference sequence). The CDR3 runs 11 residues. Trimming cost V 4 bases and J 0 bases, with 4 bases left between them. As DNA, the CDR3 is TGTGCCTGGACCCGCTCCTACGAGCAGTACTTC. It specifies CAWTRSYEQYF.

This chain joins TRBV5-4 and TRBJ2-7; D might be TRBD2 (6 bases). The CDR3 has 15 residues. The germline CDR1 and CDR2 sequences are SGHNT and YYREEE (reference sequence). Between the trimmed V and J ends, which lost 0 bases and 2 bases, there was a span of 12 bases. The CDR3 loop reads CASSLAGGNAYEQYF. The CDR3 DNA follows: TGTGCCAGCAGCTTGGCCGGCGGGAACGCCTACGAGCAGTACTTC.

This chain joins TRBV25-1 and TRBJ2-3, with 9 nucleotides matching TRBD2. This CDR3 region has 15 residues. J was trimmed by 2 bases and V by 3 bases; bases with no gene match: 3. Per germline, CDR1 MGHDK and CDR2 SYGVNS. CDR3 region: CASSDSSGNTDTQYF. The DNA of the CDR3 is TGTGCCAGCAGTGATTCTAGCGGGAACACAGATACGCAGTATTTT.

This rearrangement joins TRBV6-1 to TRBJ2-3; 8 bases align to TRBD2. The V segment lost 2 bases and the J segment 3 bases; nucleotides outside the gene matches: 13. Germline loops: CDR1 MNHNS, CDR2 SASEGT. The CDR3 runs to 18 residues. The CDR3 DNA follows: TGTGCCAGCAGTGAATATCTCGGCGGGGGGACCGGAACAGATACGCAGTATTTT. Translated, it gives CASSEYLGGGTGTDTQYF.

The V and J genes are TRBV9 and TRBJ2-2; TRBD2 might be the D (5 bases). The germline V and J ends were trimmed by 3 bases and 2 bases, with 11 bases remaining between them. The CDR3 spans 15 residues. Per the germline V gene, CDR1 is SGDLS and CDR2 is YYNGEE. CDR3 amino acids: CASSGGLSNTGELFF. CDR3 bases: TGTGCCAGCAGCGGTGGACTGAGTAACACCGGGGAGCTGTTTTTT.

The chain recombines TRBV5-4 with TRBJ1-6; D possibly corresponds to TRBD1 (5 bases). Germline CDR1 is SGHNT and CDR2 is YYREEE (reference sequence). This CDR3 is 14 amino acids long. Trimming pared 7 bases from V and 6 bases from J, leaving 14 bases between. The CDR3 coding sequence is TGTGCCAGCCACCCGGACAAATTTAATTCACCCCTCCACTTT. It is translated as CASHPDKFNSPLHF.

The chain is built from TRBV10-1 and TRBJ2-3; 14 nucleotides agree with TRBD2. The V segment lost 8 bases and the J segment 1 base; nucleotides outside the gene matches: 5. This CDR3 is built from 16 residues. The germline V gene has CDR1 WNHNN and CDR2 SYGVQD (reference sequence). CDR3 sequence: CASSWGLAGGTDTQYF. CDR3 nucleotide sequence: TGCGCCAGCTCTTGGGGACTAGCGGGAGGCACAGATACGCAGTATTTT.

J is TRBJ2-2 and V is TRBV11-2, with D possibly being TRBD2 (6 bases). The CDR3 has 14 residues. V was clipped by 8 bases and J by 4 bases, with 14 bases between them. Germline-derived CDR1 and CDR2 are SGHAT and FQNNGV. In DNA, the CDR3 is TGTGCCAGCCTGCGGACCGGGGGCACCGGGGAGCTGTTTTTT. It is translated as CASLRTGGTGELFF.

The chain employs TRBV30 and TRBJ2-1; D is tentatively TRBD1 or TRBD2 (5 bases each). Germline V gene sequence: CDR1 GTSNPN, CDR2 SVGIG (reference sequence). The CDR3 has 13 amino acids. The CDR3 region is CARGASPDNEQFF. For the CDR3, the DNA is TGTGCAAGAGGGGCTAGCCCCGACAATGAGCAGTTCTTC.

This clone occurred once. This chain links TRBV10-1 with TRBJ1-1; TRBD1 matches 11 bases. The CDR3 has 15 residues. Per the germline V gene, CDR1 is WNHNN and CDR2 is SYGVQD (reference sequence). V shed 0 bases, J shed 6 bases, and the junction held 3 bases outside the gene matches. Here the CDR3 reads CASSESGTGGSEAFF. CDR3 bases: TGCGCCAGCAGTGAGTCTGGGACAGGGGGTTCTGAAGCTTTCTTT.

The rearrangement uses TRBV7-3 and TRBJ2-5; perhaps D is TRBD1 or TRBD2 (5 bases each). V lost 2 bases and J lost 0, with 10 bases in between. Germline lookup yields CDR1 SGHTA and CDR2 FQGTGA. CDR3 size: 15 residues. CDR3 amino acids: CASSLRGVYQETQYF. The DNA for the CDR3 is TGTGCCAGCAGCTTACGGGGCGTCTACCAAGAGACCCAGTACTTC.

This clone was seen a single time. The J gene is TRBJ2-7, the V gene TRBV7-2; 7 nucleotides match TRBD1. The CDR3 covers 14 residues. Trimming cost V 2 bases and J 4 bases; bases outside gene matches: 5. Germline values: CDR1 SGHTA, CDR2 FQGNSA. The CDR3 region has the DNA TGTGCCAGCAGCTTACGGGGACAGACATACGAGCAGTACTTC. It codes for CASSLRGQTYEQYF.

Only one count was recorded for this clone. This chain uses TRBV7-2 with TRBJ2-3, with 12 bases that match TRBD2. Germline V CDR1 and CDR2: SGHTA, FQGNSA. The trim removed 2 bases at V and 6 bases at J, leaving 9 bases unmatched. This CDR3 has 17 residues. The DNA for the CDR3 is TGTGCCAGCAGCTTATCCCGACTAGCGGGAGTTTTGGATACGCAGTATTTT. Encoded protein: CASSLSRLAGVLDTQYF.

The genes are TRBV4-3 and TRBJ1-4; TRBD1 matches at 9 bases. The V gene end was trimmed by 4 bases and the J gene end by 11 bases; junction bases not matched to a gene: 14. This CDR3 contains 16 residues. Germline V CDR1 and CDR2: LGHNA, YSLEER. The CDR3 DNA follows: TGCGCCAGCAGCCCAGGGACAGGGCTCCCTGCTGAGAAACTGTTTTTT. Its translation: CASSPGTGLPAEKLFF.

This CDR3 reads CASSLPGGEQYF. CDR3 sequence (DNA): TGTGCCAGCAGCTTACCGGGGGGCGAGCAGTACTTC. This chain links TRBV7-6 with TRBJ2-7, with 7 bases aligning to TRBD2. V lost 2 bases and J lost 6; bases outside the gene matches: 1. CDR3 length: 12 amino acids. Per germline, CDR1 SGHVS and CDR2 FNYEAQ. Based on the CDR3 plus reference TRBV7-6 and TRBJ2-7, the full variable domain is GAGVSQSPRYKVTKRGQDVALRCDPISGHVSLYWYRQALGQGPEFLTYFNYEAQQDKSGLPNDRFSAERPEGSISTLTIQRTEQRDSAMYRCASSLPGGEQYFGPGTRLTVT.

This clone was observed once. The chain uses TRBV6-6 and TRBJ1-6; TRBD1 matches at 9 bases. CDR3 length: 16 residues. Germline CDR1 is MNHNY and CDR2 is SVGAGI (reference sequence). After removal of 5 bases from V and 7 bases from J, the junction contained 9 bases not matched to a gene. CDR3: CASSITGGLGNSPLHF. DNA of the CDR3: TGTGCCAGCAGTATCACAGGGGGCTTAGGGAATTCACCCCTCCACTTT.

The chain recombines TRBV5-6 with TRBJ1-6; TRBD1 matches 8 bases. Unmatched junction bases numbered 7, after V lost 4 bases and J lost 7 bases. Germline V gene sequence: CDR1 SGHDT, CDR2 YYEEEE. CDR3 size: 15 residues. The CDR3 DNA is TGTGCCAGCAGCCTTAGGACAGGGAACAATTCACCCCTCCACTTT. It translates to CASSLRTGNNSPLHF.

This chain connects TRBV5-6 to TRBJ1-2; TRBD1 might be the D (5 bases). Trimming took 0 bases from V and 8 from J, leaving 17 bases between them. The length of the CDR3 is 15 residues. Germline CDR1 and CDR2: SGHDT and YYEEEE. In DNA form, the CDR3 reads TGTGCCAGCAGCTTGGGAGCGACAGACCACCGGGGCTACACCTTC. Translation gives CASSLGATDHRGYTF.

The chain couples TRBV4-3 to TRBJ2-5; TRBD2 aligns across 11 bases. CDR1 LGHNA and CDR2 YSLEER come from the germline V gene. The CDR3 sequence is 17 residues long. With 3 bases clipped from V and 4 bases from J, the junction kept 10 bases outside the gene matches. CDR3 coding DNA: TGCGCCAGCAGCCAGACCCCGATAGCGGGAGGGGGAGAGACCCAGTACTTC. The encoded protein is CASSQTPIAGGGETQYF.

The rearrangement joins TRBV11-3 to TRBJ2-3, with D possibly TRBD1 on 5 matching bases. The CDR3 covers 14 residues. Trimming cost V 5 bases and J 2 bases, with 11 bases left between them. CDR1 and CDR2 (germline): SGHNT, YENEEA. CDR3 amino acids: CASSRTSDTDTQYF. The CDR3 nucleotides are TGTGCCAGCAGCCGGACATCAGACACAGATACGCAGTATTTT.

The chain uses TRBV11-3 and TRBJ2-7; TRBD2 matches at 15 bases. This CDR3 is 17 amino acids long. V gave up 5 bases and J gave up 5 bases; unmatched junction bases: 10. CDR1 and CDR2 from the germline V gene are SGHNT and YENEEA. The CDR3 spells CASSPRTSGGALHEQYF. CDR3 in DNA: TGTGCCAGCAGCCCCAGGACTAGCGGGGGGGCTCTCCACGAGCAGTACTTC.

This chain's CDR3 is CAWSAFYGYTF. In DNA form, the CDR3 reads TGTGCCTGGAGTGCCTTCTATGGCTACACCTTC. The chain carries TRBV30 and TRBJ1-2, with no clear D. V lost 1 base and J lost 4, with 4 bases in between. The CDR3 has 11 amino acids. Per the germline V gene, CDR1 is GTSNPN and CDR2 is SVGIG (reference sequence).

The CDR3 reads CASSYGAIQETQYF. The CDR3 DNA reads TGTGCCAGCAGTTACGGGGCAATCCAAGAGACCCAGTACTTC. This chain connects TRBV6-5 to TRBJ2-5, with D maybe TRBD1 (5 bases). The CDR3 length is 14 residues. The V end lost 2 bases, the J end lost 1 base, and 8 bases lay between the germline ends. Germline CDR1 and CDR2: MNHEY and SVGAGI.

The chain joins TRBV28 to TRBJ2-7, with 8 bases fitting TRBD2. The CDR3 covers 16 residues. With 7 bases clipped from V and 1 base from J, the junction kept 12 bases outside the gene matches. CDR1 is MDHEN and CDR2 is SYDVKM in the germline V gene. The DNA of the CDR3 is TGTGCCAGCACCCCCACTGGGGCTAGCGGGTCCTACGAGCAGTACTTC. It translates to CASTPTGASGSYEQYF.

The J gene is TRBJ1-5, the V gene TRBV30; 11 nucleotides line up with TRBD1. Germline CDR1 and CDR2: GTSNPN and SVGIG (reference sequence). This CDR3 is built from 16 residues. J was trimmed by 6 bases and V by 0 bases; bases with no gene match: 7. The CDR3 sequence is CAWSVLGQGASQPQHF. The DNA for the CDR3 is TGTGCCTGGAGTGTACTTGGACAGGGGGCGAGTCAGCCCCAGCATTTT.

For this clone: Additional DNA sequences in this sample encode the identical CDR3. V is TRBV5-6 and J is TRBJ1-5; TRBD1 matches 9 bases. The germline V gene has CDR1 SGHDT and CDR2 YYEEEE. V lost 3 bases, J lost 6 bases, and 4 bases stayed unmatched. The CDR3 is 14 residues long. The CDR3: CASSWGQGGQPQHF. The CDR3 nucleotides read TGTGCCAGCAGCTGGGGACAGGGAGGTCAGCCCCAGCATTTT.